This T cell receptor (beta chain) is from a study of beta chain features in type 1 diabetes. cDNA synthesis used the whole RNA isolate, giving expressed TCRB sequences. An average of about 3.4 million reads was obtained for naive, central memory and regulatory T cell samples. Data came from immunoSEQ multiplex PCR; TCRdb stores just in-frame clones and leaves some out. This table has 100,000 to 150,000 clones, roughly 17% appearing once. As concerns this clone: Its antigen is unknown.

Study conclusions and caveats: When Type 1 diabetes patients were examined, their TCRB CDR3s proved moderately but significantly shorter in all four CD4+ subsets. Patients' naive, central memory and Treg TCRB repertoires seemed closer to one another than those of healthy donors.

V gave up 0 bases and J gave up 5 bases, with 7 bases separating them. The germline V gene has CDR1 SGHDN and CDR2 FVKESK. The CDR3 covers 13 residues. The origin of this receptor is a man between 18 and 35 years old with type 1 diabetes. The gene calls are TRBV14 and TRBJ1-2; D unresolved. Material: central memory CD4+ T cells from blood. The CDR3 DNA sequence: TGTGCCAGCAGCCAAGAGCGCCTATATGGCTACACCTTC. Its protein is CASSQERLYGYTF.